This TCR beta chain was sequenced during a study of T cells in Graves' hyperthyroidism and ophthalmopathy. With V trimmed by 2 bases and J by 7 bases, 4 bases remained unmatched. CDR1 is LGHDT, CDR2 YNNKEL, per germline (reference sequence). This CDR3 spans 15 amino acids. This clonotype came up many times. A patient was excluded if there was uncontrolled infection, other autoimmune disease, pregnancy or lactation. Amplified regions were TCR beta CDR3 sequences from RNA transcripts. With the HTBI primer set, the TCR CDR3 went through a first round of RT-PCR. A single record per CDR3 protein comes from TCRdb applying MiXCR to the multiplex PCR reads. This table has hundreds of thousands of distinct CDR3 sequences, 15% to 20% appearing once.

The sample was blood. The rearrangement links TRBV3-1 to TRBJ2-1, with 11 bases lining up with TRBD2. This clonotype was sampled from a man in his forties or fifties with Graves' ophthalmopathy. CDR3 DNA: TGTGCCAGCAGCCAAACTAGCGGGAGAGGGAATGAGCAGTTCTTC. It specifies CASSQTSGRGNEQFF.